This passage covers 24 T cell receptor beta chains from one sample sequenced in a study of T cell repertoires in cytomegalovirus infection. MiXCR was run by TCRdb on the reads, yielding one entry per CDR3 protein. The sample has approximately 1,000,000 distinct CDR3 sequences, around a third seen once. Which antigens these TCRs recognize remains unknown. The sequences come from cultured CD8+ T cells from PBMCs, collected from culture after CMV antigen stimulation. The receptors come from a human donor in good health (CMV status not recorded). Some clones in this sample may be carry-over from other donors' samples.

The rearrangement links TRBV6-2 or TRBV6-3 to TRBJ2-2; D is tentatively TRBD1 or TRBD2 (5 bases each). Trimming removed 4 bases at V and 9 bases at J, with 9 bases between. The CDR3 covers 12 residues. Per germline, CDR1 MNHEY and CDR2 SVGEGT. Here the CDR3 reads CASSSGTWELFF. In DNA, the CDR3 is TGTGCCAGCAGTTCCGGGACCTGGGAGCTGTTTTTT.

The V gene is TRBV5-1, the J gene TRBJ2-7; TRBD2 matches 10 bases. Germline V gene sequence: CDR1 SGHRS, CDR2 YFSETQ. The CDR3 is 15 residues long. Trimming at V came to 4 bases and at J to 5 bases, leaving 9 bases not matched to a gene. CDR3 residues: CASSASAGGLDEQYF. CDR3 DNA sequence: TGCGCCAGCAGCGCCTCAGCGGGGGGGCTCGACGAGCAGTACTTC.

The chain uses TRBV5-6 and TRBJ2-7, with a weak D call TRBD2 (6 bases). Trimming stripped 2 bases from V and 0 bases from J, with 12 bases between. Germline CDR1 SGHDT, CDR2 YYEEEE. The CDR3 consists of 15 residues. CDR3 bases: TGTGCCAGCAGCTTAGGCGGGGACGGCTCCTACGAGCAGTACGTC. Amino acids: CASSLGGDGSYEQYV.

The chain uses TRBV12-5 and TRBJ1-5, with no clear D. The V end was cut by 0 bases, the J end by 0 bases, with 6 bases between. Germline V CDR1 and CDR2: LGHNT, FRNRAP. This CDR3 is 15 amino acids long. Here the CDR3 reads CASGLVQGSNQPQHF. CDR3 in DNA: TGTGCTAGTGGTTTGGTACAAGGTAGCAATCAGCCCCAGCATTTT.

At least ten counts were recorded for this clonotype. The chain has TRBV12-3 or TRBV12-4 and TRBJ1-5, with unresolved D. This CDR3 region has 14 residues. Trimming removed 2 bases at V and 8 bases at J, with 13 bases between. The CDR3 spells CASSLRPGVEPQHF. As DNA, the CDR3 is TGTGCCAGCAGTTTACGTCCAGGCGTCGAGCCCCAGCATTTT.

The chain uses TRBV20-1 and TRBJ2-2; maybe TRBD1 (7 bases). V was clipped by 0 bases and J by 4 bases, with 24 bases between them. The CDR3 runs 19 residues. The germline V gene has CDR1 DFQATT and CDR2 SNEGSKA (reference sequence). Here the CDR3 reads CSARDLWAGGRPGTGELFF. The CDR3 DNA follows: TGCAGTGCTAGAGATCTCTGGGCAGGGGGGAGACCCGGCACCGGGGAGCTGTTTTTT.

This clonotype was counted ten times or more. The rearrangement uses TRBV7-6 and TRBJ2-3, with TRBD1 identical over 8 bases. Germline CDR1 is SGHVS and CDR2 is FNYEAQ. Trimming cost V 5 bases and J 5 bases; bases outside gene matches: 12. This CDR3 has 16 amino acids. CDR3 sequence reads: CASSPSYQGAGDTQYF. The CDR3 nucleotides are TGTGCCAGCAGCCCCTCGTACCAGGGGGCCGGAGATACGCAGTATTTT.

The chain is built from TRBV7-6 and TRBJ2-3, with 11 bases fitting TRBD1. The CDR3 covers 18 residues. J was trimmed by 0 bases and V by 0 bases; bases with no gene match: 5. Germline lookup yields CDR1 SGHVS and CDR2 FNYEAQ. CDR3 loop: CASSLARTGGSSTDTQYF. Written as DNA, the CDR3 is TGTGCCAGCAGCTTAGCGAGGACAGGGGGCTCTAGCACAGATACGCAGTATTTT.

This clonotype was seen a few times. The genes are TRBV7-3 and TRBJ1-4, with a tentative D call TRBD1 (5 bases). V dropped 5 bases and J dropped 1 base, with 11 bases sitting between them. The CDR3 has 15 amino acids. The germline V gene encodes CDR1 SGHTA and CDR2 FQGTGA. CDR3 residues: CASSLEGRTNEKLFF. The CDR3 region has the DNA TGTGCCAGCAGCCTAGAGGGGAGAACTAATGAAAAACTGTTTTTT.

This clonotype was counted only a few times. V is TRBV5-6 and J is TRBJ2-1; D not resolved. The V end was cut by 3 bases, the J end by 9 bases, with 16 bases between. The length of the CDR3 is 14 residues. The germline gives CDR1 SGHDT, CDR2 YYEEEE. CDR3 nucleotide sequence: TGTGCCAGCAGCTGGGGTCGACCCGTATCTGAGCAGTTCTTC. Translating gives CASSWGRPVSEQFF.

In its sample, this clonotype was seen a few times. The rearrangement uses TRBV19 and TRBJ1-2; D is undetermined. The CDR3 contains 12 residues. The V end was cut by 3 bases, the J end by 14 bases, with 16 bases between. Per germline, CDR1 LNHDA and CDR2 SQIVND (reference sequence). CDR3 coding DNA: TGTGCCAGTAGTATTGACATGCTTGGTCGGACCTTC. Its protein is CASSIDMLGRTF.

This clonotype was recorded a few times. The chain couples TRBV7-2 to TRBJ2-2; 11 bases align to TRBD2. The CDR3 is 17 amino acids. V gave up 2 bases and J gave up 3 bases; unmatched junction bases: 5. CDR1 is SGHTA and CDR2 is FQGNSA in the germline V gene. CDR3 amino acids: CASSLSLAGGYTGELFF. In DNA, the CDR3 is TGTGCCAGCAGCTTAAGTCTAGCGGGGGGATACACCGGGGAGCTGTTTTTT.

The chain couples TRBV29-1 to TRBJ1-1; TRBD1 might be the D (5 bases). The CDR3 contains 13 residues. V lost 8 bases and J 6 bases, leaving 19 bases between the germline ends. In germline, CDR1 is SQVTM, CDR2 ANQGSEA. The DNA of the CDR3 is TGCAGCTATTCAGGGCCTAGGGGACCTGAAGCTTTCTTT. As protein: CSYSGPRGPEAFF. The full variable domain, rest sourced from reference TRBV29-1 and TRBJ1-1, is SAVISQKPSRDICQRGTSLTIQCQVDSQVTMMFWYRQQPGQSLTLIATANQGSEATYESGFVIDKFPISRPNLTFSTLTVSNMSPEDSSIYLCSYSGPRGPEAFFGQGTRLTVV.

This clonotype is medium-sized within its sample. The chain joins TRBV7-9 to TRBJ2-7; 7 bases match TRBD1. This CDR3 contains 12 residues. The V and J ends lost 4 bases and 4 bases, in that order; junction bases with no gene match: 1. Germline V gives CDR1 SEHNR, CDR2 FQNEAQ (reference sequence). The CDR3 DNA reads TGTGCCAGCAGCTCGACAGGGTACGAGCAGTACTTC. As protein: CASSSTGYEQYF.

V gene TRBV15 combines with J gene TRBJ1-1, with TRBD1 identical over 8 bases. Unmatched junction bases numbered 6, after V lost 5 bases and J lost 7 bases. Germline CDR1 is LNHNV and CDR2 is YYDKDF (reference sequence). This CDR3 is 13 amino acids long. The CDR3 coding sequence is TGTGCCACCAGCTTGGACAGGGCCAGTGAAGCTTTCTTT. It yields the protein CATSLDRASEAFF.

The chain combines TRBV14 with TRBJ1-1; D uncertain. The germline CDR1 and CDR2 sequences are SGHDN and FVKESK. This CDR3 contains 15 residues. Trimming pared 0 bases from V and 5 bases from J, leaving 13 bases between. CDR3 in DNA: TGTGCCAGCAGCCAAGATAACAGCAGGTGGACTGAAGCTTTCTTT. Its translation is CASSQDNSRWTEAFF.

This clonotype was detected only a few times. V usage is TRBV3-1 and J usage is TRBJ2-2; 9 bases align to TRBD1. CDR1 and CDR2 (germline): LGHDT, YNNKEL (reference sequence). The CDR3 loop spans 15 amino acids. The V and J ends lost 2 bases and 5 bases, in that order; junction bases with no gene match: 3. CDR3 sequence (DNA): TGTGCCAGCAGCCAACCCGGGACAGGGACCGGGGAGCTGTTTTTT. It translates to CASSQPGTGTGELFF.

In its sample, this clonotype was seen many times. The chain couples TRBV6-2 or TRBV6-3 to TRBJ2-7, with D hard to call. Trimming removed 7 bases at V and 2 bases at J, with 15 bases between. Germline V gives CDR1 MNHEY, CDR2 SVGEGT. CDR3 length equals 14 residues. CDR3 nucleotide sequence: TGTGCCAGCATCCACGCCCGCCGCCCCTACGAGCAGTACGTC. Protein product: CASIHARRPYEQYV.

Only a few counts were recorded for this clonotype. The chain carries TRBV5-6 and TRBJ1-6; no reliable D call. V gave up 4 bases and J gave up 9 bases, with 17 bases separating them. Per germline, CDR1 SGHDT and CDR2 YYEEEE. The CDR3 has 15 amino acids. This CDR3 reads CASSPPPGGVSPLHF. CDR3 nucleotides: TGTGCCAGCAGCCCCCCGCCGGGAGGAGTTTCACCCCTCCACTTT.

This chain joins TRBV6-2 or TRBV6-3 and TRBJ1-2, with a tentative D call TRBD1 (6 bases). Looked up from germline, CDR1 is MNHEY and CDR2 is SVGEGT. CDR3 length equals 15 residues. V gave up 5 bases and J gave up 4 bases, with 17 bases separating them. CDR3: CASSLYRVQLYGYTF. As DNA, the CDR3 is TGTGCCAGCAGTCTCTACAGGGTCCAGCTCTATGGCTACACCTTC.

The chain uses TRBV11-2 and TRBJ1-1, with 9 bases aligning to TRBD1. The CDR3 totals 14 residues. Germline assignment: CDR1 SGHAT and CDR2 FQNNGV. The V and J ends lost 3 bases and 6 bases, in that order; junction bases with no gene match: 5. The CDR3 region is CASSLGQGGPEAFF. In DNA form, the CDR3 reads TGTGCCAGCAGCTTGGGACAGGGAGGCCCTGAAGCTTTCTTT. The variable domain in full, with the rest retrieved from reference TRBV11-2 and TRBJ1-1, is EAGVAQSPRYKIIEKRQSVAFWCNPISGHATLYWYQQILGQGPKLLIQFQNNGVVDDSQLPKDRFSAERLKGVDSTLKIQPAKLEDSAVYLCASSLGQGGPEAFFGQGTRLTVV.

This clonotype showed up just a few times. The chain employs TRBV29-1 and TRBJ1-2, with D tentatively TRBD1 (5 bases). V was shortened by 2 bases and J by 4 bases, with 17 bases between the two germline ends. Germline V gene sequence: CDR1 SQVTM, CDR2 ANQGSEA. This CDR3 comprises 15 residues. The CDR3 reads CSVELRVGGGYGYTF. In DNA form, the CDR3 reads TGCAGCGTTGAACTCCGGGTGGGCGGGGGCTATGGCTACACCTTC.

This chain links TRBV15 with TRBJ1-1; D call uncertain. Germline lookup yields CDR1 LNHNV and CDR2 YYDKDF (reference sequence). Trimming cost V 0 bases and J 6 bases, with 14 bases left between them. The CDR3 totals 15 residues. This chain's CDR3 is CATSRDRGVGAEAFF. In nucleotides, the CDR3 is TGTGCCACCAGCAGAGATCGGGGAGTAGGAGCTGAAGCTTTCTTT.

This chain uses TRBV7-4 with TRBJ1-3, with TRBD1 matching over 9 bases. Germline lookup yields CDR1 SGHVT and CDR2 SQSDAQ. The CDR3 contains 13 residues. Trimming took 10 bases from V and 3 from J; bases not matched to a gene: 4. CDR3 in amino acids: CATQGQGGNTIYF. The CDR3 bases are TGTGCCACCCAGGGACAGGGTGGAAACACCATATATTTT.